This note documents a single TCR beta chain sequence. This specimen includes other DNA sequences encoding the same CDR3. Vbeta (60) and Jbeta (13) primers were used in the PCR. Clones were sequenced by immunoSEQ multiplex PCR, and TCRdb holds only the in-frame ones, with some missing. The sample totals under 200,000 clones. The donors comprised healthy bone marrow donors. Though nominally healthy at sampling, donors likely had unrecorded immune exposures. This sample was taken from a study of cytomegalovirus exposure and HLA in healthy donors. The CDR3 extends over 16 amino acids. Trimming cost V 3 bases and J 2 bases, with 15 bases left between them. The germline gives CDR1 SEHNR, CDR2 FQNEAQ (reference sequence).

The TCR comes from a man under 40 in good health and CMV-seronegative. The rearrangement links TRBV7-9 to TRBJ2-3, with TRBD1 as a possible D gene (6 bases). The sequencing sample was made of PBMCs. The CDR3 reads CASSFRRQAYTDTQYF. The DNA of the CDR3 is TGTGCCAGCAGCTTTCGCCGACAGGCATACACAGATACGCAGTATTTT. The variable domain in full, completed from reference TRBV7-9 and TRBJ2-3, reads DTGVSQNPRHKITKRGQNVTFRCDPISEHNRLYWYRQTLGQGPEFLTYFQNEAQLEKSRLLSDRFSAERPKGSFSTLEIQRTEQGDSAMYLCASSFRRQAYTDTQYFGPGTRLTVL.